This TCR beta chain was recorded in a study of blood T cell repertoires in COVID-19. V lost 8 bases and J 3 bases, leaving 28 bases between the germline ends. The germline V gene encodes CDR1 SGHNT and CDR2 YENEEA. The CDR3 has 18 amino acids. Clones were read by immunoSEQ multiplex PCR, and TCRdb kept only the in-frame ones, dropping some. The repertoire includes 250,000 to 350,000 clones, roughly nine tenths of them detected once, and around 2% sits in the top ten. The sample comprised peripheral blood. The TCR was taken from a woman aged 25 to 39 with COVID-19, enrolled during active disease. The rearrangement joins TRBV11-3 to TRBJ1-1; perhaps TRBD1 as D (5 bases). The CDR3 here is CASSSPGEANLGDTEAFF. In DNA, the CDR3 is TGTGCCAGCTCGTCGCCCGGGGAGGCAAATTTAGGGGACACTGAAGCTTTCTTT.